This T cell receptor (beta chain) is drawn from a study of T cell repertoires in cytomegalovirus infection. The wider study: Through public TCR beta signatures, both CMV infection and matching HLA type were indicated. Whole-study results and caveats: Ex vivo responses were dominated by HLA-C-restricted CMV-specific TCR beta clonotypes. The study identified carriers of CMV plus the relevant HLA from cumulative public TCR beta family frequency.

TCRdb ran MiXCR on the reads and lists one entry per CDR3 protein. The sample records some 150,000 distinct CDR3 sequences, roughly 6% being singletons. This clonotype was seen a few times. Its antigen is not identified. The germline V gene has CDR1 SGHVS and CDR2 FNYEAQ. Trimming cost V 1 base and J 5 bases, with 11 bases left between them. The CDR3 sequence is 15 residues long. The sequenced sample was PBMCs. This receptor was obtained from a human donor in good health (CMV status not recorded). Some clones in this sample may be carry-over from other donors' samples. V and J are TRBV7-6 and TRBJ1-4; D is possibly TRBD1 (5 bases). CDR3 sequence (DNA): TGTGCCAGCAGCTTAGATGTAGGGGAAAATGAAAAACTGTTTTTT. Its translation: CASSLDVGENEKLFF.